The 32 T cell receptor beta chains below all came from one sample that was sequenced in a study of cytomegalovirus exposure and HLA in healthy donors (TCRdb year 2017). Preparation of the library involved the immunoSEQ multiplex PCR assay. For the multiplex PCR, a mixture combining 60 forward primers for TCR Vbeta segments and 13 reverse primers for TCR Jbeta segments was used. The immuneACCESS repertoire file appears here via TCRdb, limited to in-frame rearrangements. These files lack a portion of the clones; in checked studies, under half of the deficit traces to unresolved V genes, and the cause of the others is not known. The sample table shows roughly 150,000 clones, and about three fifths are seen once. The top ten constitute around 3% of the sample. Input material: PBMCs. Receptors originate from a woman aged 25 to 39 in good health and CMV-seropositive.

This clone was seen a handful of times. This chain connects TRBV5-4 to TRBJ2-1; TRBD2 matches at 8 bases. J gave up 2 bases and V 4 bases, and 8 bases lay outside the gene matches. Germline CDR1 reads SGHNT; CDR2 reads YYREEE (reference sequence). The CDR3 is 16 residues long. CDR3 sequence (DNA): TGTGCCAGCAGCCCCGGACTAGCCGTCACCTACAATGAGCAGTTCTTC. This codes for CASSPGLAVTYNEQFF. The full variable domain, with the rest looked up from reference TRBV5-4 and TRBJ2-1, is ETGVTQSPTHLIKTRGQQVTLRCSSQSGHNTVSWYQQALGQGPQFIFQYYREEENGRGNFPPRFSGLQFPNYSSELNVNALELDDSALYLCASSPGLAVTYNEQFFGPGTRLTVL.

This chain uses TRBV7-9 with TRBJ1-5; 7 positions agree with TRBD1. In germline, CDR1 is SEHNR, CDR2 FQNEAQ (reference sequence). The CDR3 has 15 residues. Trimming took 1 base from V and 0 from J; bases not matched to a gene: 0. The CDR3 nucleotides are TGTGCCAGCAGCTTAGGGGACAGTAGCAATCAGCCCCAGCATTTT. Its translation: CASSLGDSSNQPQHF.

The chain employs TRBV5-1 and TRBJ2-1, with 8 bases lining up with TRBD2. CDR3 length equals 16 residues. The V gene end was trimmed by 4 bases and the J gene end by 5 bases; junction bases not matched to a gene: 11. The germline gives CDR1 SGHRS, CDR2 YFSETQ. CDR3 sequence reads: CASSDWTSFVDNEQFF. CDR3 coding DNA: TGCGCCAGCAGCGACTGGACTAGCTTTGTGGACAATGAGCAGTTCTTC. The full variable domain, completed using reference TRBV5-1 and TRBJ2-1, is KAGVTQTPRYLIKTRGQQVTLSCSPISGHRSVSWYQQTPGQGLQFLFEYFSETQRNKGNFPGRFSGRQFSNSRSEMNVSTLELGDSALYLCASSDWTSFVDNEQFFGPGTRLTVL.

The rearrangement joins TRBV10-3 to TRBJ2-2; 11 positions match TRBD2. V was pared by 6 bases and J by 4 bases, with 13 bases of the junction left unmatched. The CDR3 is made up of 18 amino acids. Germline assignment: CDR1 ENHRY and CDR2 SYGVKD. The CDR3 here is CAIRGTGTSGGSTGELFF. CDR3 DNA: TGTGCCATCAGGGGTACCGGGACTAGCGGAGGAAGCACCGGGGAGCTGTTTTTT.

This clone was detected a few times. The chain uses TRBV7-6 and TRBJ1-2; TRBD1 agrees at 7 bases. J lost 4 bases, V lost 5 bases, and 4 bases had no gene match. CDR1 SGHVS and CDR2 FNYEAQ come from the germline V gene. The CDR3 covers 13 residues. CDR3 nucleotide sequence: TGTGCCAGCAGCGAGCAGGGGGGCTATGGCTACACCTTC. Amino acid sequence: CASSEQGGYGYTF.

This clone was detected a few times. For the CDR3, the DNA is TGTGCCAGCAGAATAGGACTAGACCAAGAGACCCAGTACTTC. It translates to CASRIGLDQETQYF. This chain connects TRBV2 to TRBJ2-5, with 7 bases identical to TRBD2. The CDR3 is made up of 14 amino acids. V lost 6 bases and J lost 0; bases outside the gene matches: 4. Germline CDR1 and CDR2: SNHLY and FYNNEI.

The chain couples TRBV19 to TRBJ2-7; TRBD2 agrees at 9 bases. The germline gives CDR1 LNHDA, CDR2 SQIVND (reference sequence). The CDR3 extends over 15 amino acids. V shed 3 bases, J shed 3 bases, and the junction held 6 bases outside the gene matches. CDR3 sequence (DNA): TGTGCCAGTAGTATGGGCGGGGGGGCCTTCTACGAGCAGTACTTC. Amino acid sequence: CASSMGGGAFYEQYF.

CDR3 sequence reads: CRVGGENDYGYTF. The CDR3 coding sequence is TGCAGGGTAGGGGGGGAGAACGACTATGGCTACACCTTC. V is TRBV29-1 and J is TRBJ1-2; possibly TRBD1 for D (6 bases). CDR3 length equals 13 residues. The germline CDR1 and CDR2 sequences are SQVTM and ANQGSEA.

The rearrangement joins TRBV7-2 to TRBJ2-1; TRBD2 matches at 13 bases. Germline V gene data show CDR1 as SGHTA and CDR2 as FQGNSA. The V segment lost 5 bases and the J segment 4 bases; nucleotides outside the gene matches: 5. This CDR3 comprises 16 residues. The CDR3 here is CASSLRTSGGYNEQFF. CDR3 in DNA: TGTGCCAGCAGCCTGAGGACTAGCGGGGGTTACAATGAGCAGTTCTTC. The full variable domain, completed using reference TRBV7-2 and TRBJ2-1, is GAGVSQSPSNKVTEKGKDVELRCDPISGHTALYWYRQSLGQGLEFLIYFQGNSAPDKSGLPSDRFSAERTGGSVSTLTIQRTQQEDSAVYLCASSLRTSGGYNEQFFGPGTRLTVL.

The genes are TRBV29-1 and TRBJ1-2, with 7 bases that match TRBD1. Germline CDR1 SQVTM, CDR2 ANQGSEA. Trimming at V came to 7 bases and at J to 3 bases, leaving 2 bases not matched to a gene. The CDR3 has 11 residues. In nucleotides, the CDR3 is TGCAGCGCAACAGGGGACTATGGCTACACCTTC. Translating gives CSATGDYGYTF.

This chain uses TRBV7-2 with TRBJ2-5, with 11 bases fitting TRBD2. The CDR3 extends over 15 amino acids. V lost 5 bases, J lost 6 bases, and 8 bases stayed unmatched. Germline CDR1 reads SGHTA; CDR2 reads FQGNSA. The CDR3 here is CASSPVVAGGQTQYF. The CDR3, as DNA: TGTGCCAGCAGCCCCGTGGTAGCGGGAGGGCAGACCCAGTACTTC.

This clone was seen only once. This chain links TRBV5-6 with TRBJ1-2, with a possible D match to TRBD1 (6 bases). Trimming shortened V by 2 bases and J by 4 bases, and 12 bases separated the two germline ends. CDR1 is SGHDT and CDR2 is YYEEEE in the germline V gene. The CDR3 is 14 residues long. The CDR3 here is CASSFQGRVYGYTF. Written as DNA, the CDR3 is TGTGCCAGCAGCTTCCAGGGGAGGGTCTATGGCTACACCTTC. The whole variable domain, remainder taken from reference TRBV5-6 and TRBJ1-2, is DAGVTQSPTHLIKTRGQQVTLRCSPKSGHDTVSWYQQALGQGPQFIFQYYEEEERQRGNFPDRFSGHQFPNYSSELNVNALLLGDSALYLCASSFQGRVYGYTFGSGTRLTVV.

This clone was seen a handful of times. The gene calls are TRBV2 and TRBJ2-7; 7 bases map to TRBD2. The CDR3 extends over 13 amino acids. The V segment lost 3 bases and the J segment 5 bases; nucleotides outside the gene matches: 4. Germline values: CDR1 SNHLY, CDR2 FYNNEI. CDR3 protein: CASSEGGTHEQYF. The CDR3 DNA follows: TGTGCCAGCAGTGAGGGAGGGACCCACGAGCAGTACTTC.

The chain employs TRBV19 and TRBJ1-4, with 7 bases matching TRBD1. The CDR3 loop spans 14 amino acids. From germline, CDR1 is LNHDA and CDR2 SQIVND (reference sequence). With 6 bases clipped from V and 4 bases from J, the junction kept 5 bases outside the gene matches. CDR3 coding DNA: TGTGCCAGTAGAGACAGGGCCTTTAATGAAAAACTGTTTTTT. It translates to CASRDRAFNEKLFF. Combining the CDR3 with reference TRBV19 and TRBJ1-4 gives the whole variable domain DGGITQSPKYLFRKEGQNVTLSCEQNLNHDAMYWYRQDPGQGLRLIYYSQIVNDFQKGDIAEGYSVSREKKESFPLTVTSAQKNPTAFYLCASRDRAFNEKLFFGSGTQLSVL.

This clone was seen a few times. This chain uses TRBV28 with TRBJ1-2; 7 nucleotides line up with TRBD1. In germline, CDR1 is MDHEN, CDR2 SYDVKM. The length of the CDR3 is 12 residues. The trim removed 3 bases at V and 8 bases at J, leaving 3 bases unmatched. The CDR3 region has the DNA TGTGCCAGCAGTTTTAGGGGGCGCGGCTACACCTTC. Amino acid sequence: CASSFRGRGYTF.

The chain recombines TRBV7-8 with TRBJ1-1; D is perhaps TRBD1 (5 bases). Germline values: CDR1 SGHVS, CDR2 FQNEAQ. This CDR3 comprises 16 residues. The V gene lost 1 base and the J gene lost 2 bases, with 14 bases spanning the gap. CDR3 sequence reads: CASSLVLGGANTEAFF. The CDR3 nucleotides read TGTGCCAGCAGCTTAGTATTGGGTGGGGCTAACACTGAAGCTTTCTTT. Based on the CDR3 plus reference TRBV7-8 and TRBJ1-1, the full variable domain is GAGVSQSPRYKVAKRGQDVALRCDPISGHVSLFWYQQALGQGPEFLTYFQNEAQLDKSGLPSDRFFAERPEGSVSTLKIQRTQQEDSAVYLCASSLVLGGANTEAFFGQGTRLTVV.

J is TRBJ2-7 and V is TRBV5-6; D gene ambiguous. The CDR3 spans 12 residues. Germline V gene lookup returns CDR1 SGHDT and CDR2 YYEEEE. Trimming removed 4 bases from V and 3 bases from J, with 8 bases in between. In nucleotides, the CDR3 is TGTGCCAGCAGCATCGGTAACTACGAGCAGTACTTC. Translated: CASSIGNYEQYF.

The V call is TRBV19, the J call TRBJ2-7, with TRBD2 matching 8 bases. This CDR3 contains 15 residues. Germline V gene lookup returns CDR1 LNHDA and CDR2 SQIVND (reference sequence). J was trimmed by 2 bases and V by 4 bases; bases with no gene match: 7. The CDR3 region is CASSRAGGETYEQYF. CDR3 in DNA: TGTGCCAGTAGTAGGGCGGGGGGCGAGACCTACGAGCAGTACTTC. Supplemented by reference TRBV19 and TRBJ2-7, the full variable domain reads DGGITQSPKYLFRKEGQNVTLSCEQNLNHDAMYWYRQDPGQGLRLIYYSQIVNDFQKGDIAEGYSVSREKKESFPLTVTSAQKNPTAFYLCASSRAGGETYEQYFGPGTRLTVT.

The CDR3 DNA reads TGTGCCAGCAGTTACTCGAAAACCGGGACAGTTATCTACGAGCAGTACTTC. This codes for CASSYSKTGTVIYEQYF. This chain links TRBV6-7 with TRBJ2-7; TRBD1 matches at 7 bases. TRBV6-7 carries the ORF label, with uncertain function. The CDR3 has 17 amino acids. With 0 bases clipped from V and 3 bases from J, the junction kept 11 bases outside the gene matches.

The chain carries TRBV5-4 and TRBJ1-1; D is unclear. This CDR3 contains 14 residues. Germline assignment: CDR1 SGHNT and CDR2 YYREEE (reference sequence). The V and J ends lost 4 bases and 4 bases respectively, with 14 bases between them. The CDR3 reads CASSPRREATEAFF. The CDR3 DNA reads TGTGCCAGCAGCCCGAGGAGGGAGGCCACTGAAGCTTTCTTT. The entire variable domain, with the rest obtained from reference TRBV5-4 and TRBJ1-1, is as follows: ETGVTQSPTHLIKTRGQQVTLRCSSQSGHNTVSWYQQALGQGPQFIFQYYREEENGRGNFPPRFSGLQFPNYSSELNVNALELDDSALYLCASSPRREATEAFFGQGTRLTVV.

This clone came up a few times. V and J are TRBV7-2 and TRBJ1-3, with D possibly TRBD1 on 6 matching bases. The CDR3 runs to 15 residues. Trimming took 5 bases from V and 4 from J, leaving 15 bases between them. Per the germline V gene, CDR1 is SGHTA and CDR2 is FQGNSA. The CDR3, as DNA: TGTGCCAGCAGCGTCTGGGTAGGGGGAGGAAACACCATATATTTT. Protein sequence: CASSVWVGGGNTIYF.

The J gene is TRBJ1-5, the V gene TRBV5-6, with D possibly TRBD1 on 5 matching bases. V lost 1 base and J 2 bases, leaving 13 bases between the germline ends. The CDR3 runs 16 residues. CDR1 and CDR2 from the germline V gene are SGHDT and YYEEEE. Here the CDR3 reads CASSLYIGAGNQPQHF. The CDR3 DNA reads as TGTGCCAGCAGCTTGTATATAGGGGCCGGCAATCAGCCCCAGCATTTT.

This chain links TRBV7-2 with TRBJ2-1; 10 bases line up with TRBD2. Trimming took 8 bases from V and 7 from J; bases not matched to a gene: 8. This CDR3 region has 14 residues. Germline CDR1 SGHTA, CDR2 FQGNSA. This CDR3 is CASVMLAGVNEQFF. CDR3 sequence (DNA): TGTGCCAGCGTCATGCTAGCGGGAGTGAATGAGCAGTTCTTC.

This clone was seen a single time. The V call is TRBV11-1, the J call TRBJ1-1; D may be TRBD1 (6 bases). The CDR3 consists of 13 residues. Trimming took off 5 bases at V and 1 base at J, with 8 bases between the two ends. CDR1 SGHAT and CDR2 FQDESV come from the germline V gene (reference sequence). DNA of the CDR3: TGTGCCAGCAGCCTACAGGGGAACACTGAAGCTTTCTTT. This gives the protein CASSLQGNTEAFF. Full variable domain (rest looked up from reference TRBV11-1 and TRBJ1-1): EAEVAQSPRYKITEKSQAVAFWCDPISGHATLYWYRQILGQGPELLVQFQDESVVDDSQLPKDRFSAERLKGVDSTLKIQPAELGDSAMYLCASSLQGNTEAFFGQGTRLTVV.

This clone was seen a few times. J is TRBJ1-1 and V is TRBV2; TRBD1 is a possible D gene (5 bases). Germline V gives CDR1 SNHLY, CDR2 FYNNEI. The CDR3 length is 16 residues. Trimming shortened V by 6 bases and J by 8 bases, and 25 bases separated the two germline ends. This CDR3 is CASSPNVGPRPSEAFF. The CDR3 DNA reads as TGTGCCAGCAGCCCCAATGTGGGGCCTCGACCCTCCGAAGCTTTCTTT.

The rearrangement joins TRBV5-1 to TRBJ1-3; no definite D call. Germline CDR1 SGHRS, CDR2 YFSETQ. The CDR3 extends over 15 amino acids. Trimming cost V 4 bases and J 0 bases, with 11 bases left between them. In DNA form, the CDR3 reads TGCGCCAGCAGCCTGGGAACGCGCTCTGGAAACACCATATATTTT. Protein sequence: CASSLGTRSGNTIYF. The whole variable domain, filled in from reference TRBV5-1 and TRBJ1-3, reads KAGVTQTPRYLIKTRGQQVTLSCSPISGHRSVSWYQQTPGQGLQFLFEYFSETQRNKGNFPGRFSGRQFSNSRSEMNVSTLELGDSALYLCASSLGTRSGNTIYFGEGSWLTVV.

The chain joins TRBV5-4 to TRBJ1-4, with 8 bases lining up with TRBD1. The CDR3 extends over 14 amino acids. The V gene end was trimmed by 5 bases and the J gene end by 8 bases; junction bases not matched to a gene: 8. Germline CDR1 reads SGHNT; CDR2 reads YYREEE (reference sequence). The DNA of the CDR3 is TGTGCCAGCAGTCTTGAGACAGGGGACGAAAAACTGTTTTTT. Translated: CASSLETGDEKLFF. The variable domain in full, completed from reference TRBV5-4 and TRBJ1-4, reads ETGVTQSPTHLIKTRGQQVTLRCSSQSGHNTVSWYQQALGQGPQFIFQYYREEENGRGNFPPRFSGLQFPNYSSELNVNALELDDSALYLCASSLETGDEKLFFGSGTQLSVL.

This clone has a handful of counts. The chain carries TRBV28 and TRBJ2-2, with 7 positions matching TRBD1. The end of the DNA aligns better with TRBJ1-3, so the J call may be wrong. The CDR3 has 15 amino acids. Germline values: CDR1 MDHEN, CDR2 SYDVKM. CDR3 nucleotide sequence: TGTGCCAGCAGTCCAGGGGGAACGGACGGAAACACCATATATTTT. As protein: CASSPGGTDGNTIYF.

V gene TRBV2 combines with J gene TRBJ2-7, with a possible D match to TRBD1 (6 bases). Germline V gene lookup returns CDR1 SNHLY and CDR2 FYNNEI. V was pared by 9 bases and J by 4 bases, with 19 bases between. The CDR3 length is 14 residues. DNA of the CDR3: TGTGCCAGTACAGGGATTTCTCCAGTGTACGAGCAGTACTTC. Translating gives CASTGISPVYEQYF.

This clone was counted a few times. This CDR3 reads CASSRQFGEKLFF. CDR3 sequence (DNA): TGTGCCAGCAGTAGACAGTTTGGAGAAAAACTGTTTTTT. The chain uses TRBV27 and TRBJ1-4; the D gene is possibly TRBD1 (5 bases). V dropped 5 bases and J dropped 8 bases, with 12 bases sitting between them. CDR1 is MNHEY and CDR2 is SMNVEV in the germline V gene (reference sequence). The CDR3 is 13 amino acids.

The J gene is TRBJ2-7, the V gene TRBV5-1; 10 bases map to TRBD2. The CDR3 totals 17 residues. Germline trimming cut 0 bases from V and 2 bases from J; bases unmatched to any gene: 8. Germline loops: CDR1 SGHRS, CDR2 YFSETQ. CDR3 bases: TGCGCCAGCAGCTTGGGGACTAGCGGAGCATTTGCCTACGAGCAGTACTTC. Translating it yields CASSLGTSGAFAYEQYF.

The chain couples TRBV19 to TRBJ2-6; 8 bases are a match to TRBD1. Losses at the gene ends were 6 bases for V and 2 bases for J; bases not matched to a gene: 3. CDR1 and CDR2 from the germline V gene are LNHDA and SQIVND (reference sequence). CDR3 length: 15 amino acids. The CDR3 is CASSPTGAGANVLTF. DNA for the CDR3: TGTGCCAGTAGCCCGACAGGGGCTGGGGCCAACGTCCTGACTTTC. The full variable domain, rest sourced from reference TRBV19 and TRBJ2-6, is DGGITQSPKYLFRKEGQNVTLSCEQNLNHDAMYWYRQDPGQGLRLIYYSQIVNDFQKGDIAEGYSVSREKKESFPLTVTSAQKNPTAFYLCASSPTGAGANVLTFGAGSRLTVL.